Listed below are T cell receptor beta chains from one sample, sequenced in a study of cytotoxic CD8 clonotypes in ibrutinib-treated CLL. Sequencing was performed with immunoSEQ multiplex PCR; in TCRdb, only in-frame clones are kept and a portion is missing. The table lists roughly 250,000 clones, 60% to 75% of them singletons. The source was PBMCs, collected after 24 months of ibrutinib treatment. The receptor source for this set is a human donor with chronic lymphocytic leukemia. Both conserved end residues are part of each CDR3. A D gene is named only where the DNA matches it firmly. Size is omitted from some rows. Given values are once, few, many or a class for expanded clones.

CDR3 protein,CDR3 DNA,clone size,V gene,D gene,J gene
CASTPGLVSYEQYF,TGTGCCAGCACCCCGGGACTAGTATCGTACGAGCAGTACTTC,-,TRBV28,TRBD2,TRBJ2-7
CASSFRYSSYEQYF,TGTGCCAGCAGTTTCCGATACTCATCCTACGAGCAGTACTTC,-,TRBV27,-,TRBJ2-7
CASSYRRDFFNEQFF,TGTGCCAGCAGTTATCGCCGGGACTTTTTTAATGAGCAGTTCTTC,-,TRBV6-5,-,TRBJ2-1
CASSYSTGLETQYF,TGTGCCAGCAGTTACTCGACTGGGTTAGAGACCCAGTACTTC,-,TRBV6-5,-,TRBJ2-5
CASSRLAGEVETQYF,TGTGCTAGCAGCCGACTAGCGGGAGAGGTGGAGACCCAGTACTTC,-,TRBV7-7,TRBD2,TRBJ2-5
CASSRQGASYEQYF,TGTGCCAGCAGTAGACAGGGGGCCTCCTACGAGCAGTACTTC,-,TRBV27,TRBD1,TRBJ2-7
CASSLYTGPLGKLFF,TGTGCCAGCAGCTTATATACAGGGCCTTTGGGAAAACTGTTTTTT,-,TRBV11-2,-,TRBJ1-4
CSVETSRTQYF,TGCAGCGTTGAAACTAGCAGGACCCAGTACTTC,-,TRBV29-1,-,TRBJ2-5
CAWSVGANTEAFF,TGTGCCTGGAGTGTGGGGGCGAACACTGAAGCTTTCTTT,-,TRBV30,-,TRBJ1-1
CASYFRGNSGNTIYF,TGTGCCAGTTATTTTCGGGGCAACTCTGGAAACACCATATATTTT,-,TRBV19,-,TRBJ1-3
CASIAGQGTTYEQYF,TGTGCCAGCATCGCGGGACAGGGGACCACCTACGAGCAGTACTTC,-,TRBV6-5,TRBD1,TRBJ2-7
CASSSRRGLGELFF,TGTGCCAGCAGTTCGCGGAGAGGGCTCGGGGAGCTGTTTTTT,few,TRBV27,-,TRBJ2-2
CAAQAAAFTGELFF,TGTGCCGCCCAAGCGGCGGCATTCACCGGGGAGCTGTTTTTT,-,TRBV27,-,TRBJ2-2
CASSAQREPIFEQYF,TGTGCCAGCAGCGCCCAGCGGGAGCCCATTTTCGAGCAGTACTTC,once,TRBV9,TRBD2,TRBJ2-7
CAWTQGPGNTIYF,TGTGCCTGGACTCAGGGGCCAGGAAACACCATATATTTT,-,TRBV30,-,TRBJ1-3
CASSPPSGVNTGELFF,TGTGCCAGCAGCCCCCCTAGCGGTGTTAACACCGGGGAGCTGTTTTTT,-,TRBV7-2,TRBD2,TRBJ2-2
CASSLSSGVNTGELFF,TGTGCCAGCAGCTTGTCTAGCGGGGTGAACACCGGGGAGCTGTTTTTT,few,TRBV5-6,TRBD2,TRBJ2-2
CASSYSGTPWGYTF,TGTGCCAGCAGTTACTCCGGGACACCTTGGGGCTACACCTTC,-,TRBV6-6,-,TRBJ1-2
CASRGPDTSSYEQYF,TGTGCCAGCAGGGGGCCCGACACGAGCTCCTACGAGCAGTACTTC,-,TRBV6-6,-,TRBJ2-7
CASSVEPAGGNTIYF,TGTGCCAGCAGCGTAGAGCCAGCGGGGGGAAACACCATATATTTT,-,TRBV9,-,TRBJ1-3
CASSATGNYGYTF,TGTGCCAGCAGCGCGACAGGGAACTATGGCTACACCTTC,-,TRBV7-3,TRBD1,TRBJ1-2
CASSPAGTYNEQFF,TGTGCCAGCTCACCAGCGGGTACTTACAATGAGCAGTTCTTC,-,TRBV18,-,TRBJ2-1
CASSRGTGGGQYF,TGTGCCAGCAGCCGCGGGACGGGAGGTGGGCAGTATTTT,-,TRBV7-9,TRBD2,TRBJ2-3
CASSIFTNSYNEQFF,TGTGCCAGTAGTATTTTTACTAACTCCTACAATGAGCAGTTCTTC,-,TRBV19,-,TRBJ2-1
CAWSVSSSSYEQYF,TGTGCCTGGAGTGTAAGTAGCAGCTCCTACGAGCAGTACTTC,-,TRBV30,-,TRBJ2-7